This TCR beta chain was obtained from a study of tumor and adjacent non-tumor tissue in lung cancer (dated 2018 in TCRdb). As for the study more broadly: Of the cohort, eleven to twelve patients had adenocarcinoma, 2 had squamous cell carcinoma and 1 had small cell lung cancer. Ages among the 15 or so patients ranged from about 31 to 76 years, there were around 10 men and 5 women, and disease was at TNM stage I to III. In total, sequencing yielded over 95 million productive TCRbeta reads, which works out to an average of approximately 4 million reads per sample. The study compared bulk TCRbeta repertoires between lung tumor tissue and matched distant non-tumor lung tissue from approximately 14 lung cancer patients. A few dozen paired specimens, one tumor and one normal lung sample per patient, were profiled by TCRbeta CDR3 sequencing. Study-level results and caveats: A significantly larger cumulative share of the repertoire was made up by the top 100 clones in normal lung than in tumor tissue. TCR diversity was significantly higher in younger patients, and greater tumor TCR diversity was associated with shorter overall survival and shorter disease-free survival. Peripheral blood was not sequenced, so blood TCRbeta repertoires were not examined in the lung cancer patients of the study. The sequencing platform is not named in the methods, and unique molecular identifiers are not mentioned. Only about 15 patients were included in the cohort, and the need for larger samples and more detailed clinical data was noted by the authors. Tumor tissue showed significantly higher TCR diversity (inverse Simpson) than normal lung tissue, at 431.37 vs 166.20 (P = 0.0075, Mann-Whitney U test).

Counted from cysteine to phenylalanine, this CDR3 has 15 amino acids. Of the read, only the CDR3 DNA is kept; its 45 bases are in frame from base 1. The germline V gene provides CDR1 SQVTM and CDR2 ANQGSEA. RNA was isolated from bulk unsorted tissue, and RNA quality was assessed with a NanoDrop ND-1000 and an Agilent 2100. Newly diagnosed lung cancer patients without prior chemotherapy who had been admitted for thoracic surgery in China between August and November 2014 were enrolled as donors. Patients with previous radiotherapy or chemotherapy, or with another concurrent cancer, were excluded from the study. Surgical tissue pieces of roughly 1-2 cm3 were preserved in RNAlater solution and were kept at -80 degrees C until use. About this clonotype itself: The clone's antigen remains unknown. The junction and the germline gene differ at one end; a read error may be behind it.

The protocol used for the library was multiplex PCR. Sequenced on an Illumina HiSeq 2500. Following protocols modified from ARM-PCR, the researchers constructed TCRbeta libraries through three rounds of nested PCR with primers (Table S4). Before sequencing, PCR products of 200-500 bp were excised from the gel and purified with the QIAquick gel extraction kit. On the authors' methods: Reads were cleaned using Trimmomatic, were merged into complete CDR3 sequences using FLASH, and were assigned to V(D)J germline segments using MiTCR. Clonal diversity was computed as the inverse Simpson's index with VDJtools. In-frame sequences lacking a premature stop codon were counted as productive reads. TCRdb trimmed the raw reads at Q25, called clones with MiXCR and kept productive beta chains. Entries are consolidated by CDR3 protein sequence, retaining the most common genes and DNA. Clone size and V and J calls follow TCRdb, not the original study. In all, the sample holds tens of thousands of distinct CDR3 sequences, and around 71% of those were seen once. The top ten constitute approximately 20% of the sample.

Specimen: lung tumor tissue. In this chain, TRBV29-1 is recombined with TRBJ2-7, with TRBD1 tentatively as D gene (5 bases match). The TCR was taken from a man aged 55 to 69 with non-small cell lung cancer. The nucleotides are TGCAGCGTTAAAGAAACAGGTGCAGATGCCTACGAGCAGTACTTC. The resulting protein is CSVKETGADAYEQYF.